These 7 T cell receptor beta chains were all obtained from the same sample, sequenced in a study of blood T cell repertoires in COVID-19. Libraries were prepared by immunoSEQ multiplex PCR; TCRdb keeps only in-frame clonotypes and omits some of them. Seen here are around 84,000 clones, roughly 80% observed once, and the top ten hold around 34%. Sequencing was performed on peripheral blood. The receptors were sampled from a man between 60 and 75 years old with COVID-19, enrolled during active disease.

J is TRBJ1-2 and V is TRBV3-1 (or the pseudogene TRBV3-2); TRBD1 agrees at 7 bases. The CDR3 loop spans 16 amino acids. V shed 4 bases and J 0 bases; nucleotides not matched to a gene: 8. CDR1 LGHDT and CDR2 YNNKEL come from the germline V gene (reference sequence). CDR3 DNA sequence: TGTGCCAGCAGCCCAGACGGGGACAGAGCTAACTATGGCTACACCTTC. Translated: CASSPDGDRANYGYTF.

The rearrangement links TRBV6-5 to TRBJ2-3; D call uncertain. Trimming cost V 6 bases and J 5 bases, with 15 bases left between them. CDR1 is MNHEY and CDR2 is SVGAGI in the germline V gene. The CDR3 consists of 14 residues. CDR3 sequence reads: CASRNLGARDTQYF. In DNA, the CDR3 is TGTGCCAGCAGAAATTTAGGAGCAAGAGATACGCAGTATTTT.

This chain connects TRBV19 to TRBJ2-4; 8 bases are shared with TRBD2. J lost 1 base, V lost 1 base, and 9 bases had no gene match. CDR3 size: 18 residues. From germline, CDR1 is LNHDA and CDR2 SQIVND (reference sequence). CDR3 sequence: CASSIALPASGAKNIQYF. CDR3 sequence (DNA): TGTGCCAGTAGTATAGCCCTCCCGGCTAGCGGGGCCAAAAACATTCAGTACTTC.

This clone was counted a single time. This chain uses TRBV10-3 with TRBJ1-5; TRBD1 aligns across 9 bases. The germline V gene has CDR1 ENHRY and CDR2 SYGVKD. J lost 0 bases, V lost 10 bases, and 7 bases had no gene match. This CDR3 contains 15 residues. CDR3 amino acids: CATGQGIYSNQPQHF. DNA for the CDR3: TGTGCCACCGGACAGGGGATATATAGCAATCAGCCCCAGCATTTT.

This clone has only a few counts. The chain combines TRBV14 with TRBJ2-2, with 8 bases aligning to TRBD1. The ends lost 1 base at V and 3 bases at J; junction bases unmatched: 7. Germline CDR1 is SGHDN and CDR2 is FVKESK. The CDR3 length is 17 residues. CDR3: CASSQAHRQGYTGELFF. The CDR3 bases are TGTGCCAGCAGCCAAGCACACCGACAGGGGTACACCGGGGAGCTGTTTTTT.

This chain links TRBV14 with TRBJ2-7; 9 nucleotides agree with TRBD1. The CDR3 extends over 14 amino acids. Germline V lookup: CDR1 SGHDN, CDR2 FVKESK. V was pared by 0 bases and J by 5 bases, with 2 bases of the junction left unmatched. Here the CDR3 DNA reads TGTGCCAGCAGCCAAGACGGGGACAGGGACGAGCAGTACTTC. It is translated as CASSQDGDRDEQYF.

This clone was picked up a small number of times. The chain uses TRBV15 and TRBJ2-5; 7 bases are a match to TRBD1. The CDR3 is 13 residues long. V dropped 4 bases and J dropped 7; count of bases not matched to a gene: 6. CDR1 and CDR2 from the germline V gene are LNHNV and YYDKDF (reference sequence). The CDR3 loop is CATSTRTGATQYF. The CDR3 nucleotides read TGTGCCACCAGCACCCGTACAGGGGCGACCCAGTACTTC. Together with reference TRBV15 and TRBJ2-5, the CDR3 gives the full variable domain: DAMVIQNPRYQVTQFGKPVTLSCSQTLNHNVMYWYQQKSSQAPKLLFHYYDKDFNNEADTPDNFQSRRPNTSFCFLDIRSPGLGDTAMYLCATSTRTGATQYFGPGTRLLVL.